These 30 T cell receptor beta chains came from one sample sequenced in a study of early T cells in non-severe SARS-CoV-2 infection. TCRdb used MiXCR to reprocess the 5' RACE reads, holding one entry per CDR3 protein. The sample yields about 64,000 distinct CDR3 sequences, around 14% seen once. Sequenced material: whole blood. The receptor set was obtained from an adult who was a healthcare worker with PCR-confirmed SARS-CoV-2 infection or an uninfected control (not recorded which).

This clonotype was counted many times. The chain carries TRBV11-3 and TRBJ2-1; D call uncertain. Germline lookup yields CDR1 SGHNT and CDR2 YENEEA. The CDR3 consists of 15 residues. Trimming left V 5 bases short and J 2 bases short, with 13 bases between. The CDR3 is CASSPGFATYNEQFF. The CDR3 DNA reads as TGTGCCAGCAGCCCAGGCTTCGCTACCTACAATGAGCAGTTCTTC.

The rearrangement links TRBV11-2 to TRBJ2-1; D is perhaps TRBD1 or TRBD2 (5 bases each). Trimming shortened V by 2 bases and J by 13 bases, and 15 bases separated the two germline ends. This CDR3 comprises 13 residues. The germline gives CDR1 SGHAT, CDR2 FQNNGV. As DNA, the CDR3 is TGTGCCAGCAGCTTACGCCGGGACGGGGTCCAGTTCTTC. Its translation is CASSLRRDGVQFF.

The chain joins TRBV5-1 to TRBJ2-7; the D gene is possibly TRBD2 (5 bases). The CDR3 length is 14 residues. CDR1 SGHRS and CDR2 YFSETQ come from the germline V gene. The V gene lost 1 base and the J gene lost 4 bases, with 12 bases spanning the gap. The CDR3 DNA sequence: TGCGCCAGCAGCTTGAGTATCCGGGAATACGAGCAGTACTTC. Translation gives CASSLSIREYEQYF.

The CDR3 loop reads CSVVKGTGRHTEAFF. The CDR3 DNA is TGCAGCGTTGTAAAGGGGACAGGGCGGCACACTGAAGCTTTCTTT. The chain recombines TRBV29-1 with TRBJ1-1; TRBD1 matches at 9 bases. The CDR3 covers 15 residues. Germline V gene sequence: CDR1 SQVTM, CDR2 ANQGSEA. V shed 4 bases, J shed 3 bases, and the junction held 9 bases outside the gene matches.

This clonotype turned up a few times. V and J are TRBV7-8 and TRBJ2-7; D is perhaps TRBD1 or TRBD2 (6 bases each). V lost 3 bases to trimming and J lost 4 bases, with 13 bases between them. Germline values: CDR1 SGHVS, CDR2 FQNEAQ. This CDR3 has 14 amino acids. CDR3 coding DNA: TGTGCCAGCAGCTTGGACACAGGGAGGTACGAGCAGTACTTC. The encoded protein is CASSLDTGRYEQYF.

This clonotype has only a few counts. The genes are TRBV11-2 and TRBJ2-7; D might be TRBD2 (6 bases). Germline CDR1 SGHAT, CDR2 FQNNGV. The V end lost 5 bases, the J end lost 5 bases, and 19 bases lay between the germline ends. CDR3 length: 15 amino acids. This chain's CDR3 is CASSGPGTSFHEQYF. CDR3 nucleotide sequence: TGTGCCAGCAGCGGGCCCGGGACTTCCTTCCACGAGCAGTACTTC. The full variable domain, with the rest looked up from reference TRBV11-2 and TRBJ2-7, is EAGVAQSPRYKIIEKRQSVAFWCNPISGHATLYWYQQILGQGPKLLIQFQNNGVVDDSQLPKDRFSAERLKGVDSTLKIQPAKLEDSAVYLCASSGPGTSFHEQYFGPGTRLTVT.

The CDR3 sequence is CARSLEWDRTNSPLHF. In nucleotides, the CDR3 is TGTGCCAGAAGCTTGGAATGGGACAGGACGAATTCACCCCTCCACTTT. The V gene is TRBV5-3, the J gene TRBJ1-6; 8 bases line up with TRBD1. Being an ORF, TRBV5-3 has a function that is uncertain. The CDR3 has 16 amino acids. Losses at the gene ends were 0 bases for V and 7 bases for J; bases not matched to a gene: 6.

Many counts were recorded for this clonotype. This chain uses TRBV12-3 or TRBV12-4 with TRBJ1-6; a possible D gene is TRBD1 (5 bases). The CDR3 totals 16 residues. V was trimmed by 3 bases and J by 7 bases, leaving 16 bases between them. The CDR3 DNA sequence: TGTGCCAGCAGTTTTAGGGCCCAGGGTCCGAATTCACCCCTCCACTTT. Its protein is CASSFRAQGPNSPLHF.

This clonotype occurred a few times. The gene calls are TRBV11-2 and TRBJ1-5; 8 bases fit TRBD1. CDR1 SGHAT and CDR2 FQNNGV come from the germline V gene. This CDR3 spans 15 amino acids. V lost 3 bases to trimming and J lost 4 bases; unmatched junction nucleotides: 5. The CDR3 DNA reads as TGTGCCAGCAGCTTTGAACAGGGGGTGAATCAGCCCCAGCATTTT. Protein: CASSFEQGVNQPQHF.

Notes on this clonotype: A single base separates this from a much larger clone, so it may be a read error. This chain joins TRBV12-3 or TRBV12-4 and TRBJ2-2; D ambiguous. V dropped 6 bases and J dropped 0 bases, with 5 bases sitting between them. The CDR3 is 13 residues long. CDR3 residues: CASSTTNTGELFF. The CDR3 DNA is TGTGCCAGCAGCACCACGAACACCGGGGAGCTGTTTTTT.

The chain couples TRBV11-2 to TRBJ2-1, with D possibly matching TRBD2 (6 bases). The CDR3 contains 15 residues. Germline lookup yields CDR1 SGHAT and CDR2 FQNNGV. Trimming shortened V by 0 bases and J by 6 bases, and 12 bases separated the two germline ends. This CDR3 reads CASSLDGRRGNEQFF. The CDR3 coding sequence is TGTGCCAGCAGCTTAGATGGCAGGCGGGGCAATGAGCAGTTCTTC.

This clonotype was counted ten times or more. J is TRBJ2-1 and V is TRBV12-3 or TRBV12-4, with D possibly TRBD1 on 5 matching bases. Trimming removed 7 bases from V and 5 bases from J, with 15 bases in between. CDR3 length: 14 amino acids. CDR3 nucleotides: TGTGCCAGCACTCGACAGTTAAGAAACAATGAGCAGTTCTTC. Translated, it gives CASTRQLRNNEQFF.

The chain is built from TRBV10-3 and TRBJ2-5; D is possibly TRBD2 (6 bases). Germline V gene lookup returns CDR1 ENHRY and CDR2 SYGVKD. V was pared by 6 bases and J by 0 bases, with 17 bases between. This CDR3 comprises 16 residues. In DNA form, the CDR3 reads TGTGCCATCAGGAGGTCCACGGGGGAGAACCAAGAGACCCAGTACTTC. Amino acid sequence: CAIRRSTGENQETQYF.

The J gene is TRBJ2-4, the V gene TRBV5-1; tentatively, D is TRBD1 (6 bases). V shed 1 base and J shed 5 bases, with 7 bases lying between them. The CDR3 runs 13 residues. In germline, CDR1 is SGHRS, CDR2 YFSETQ. CDR3: CASSLPGENIQYF. CDR3 nucleotide sequence: TGCGCCAGCAGCTTGCCAGGGGAAAACATTCAGTACTTC. The variable domain in full, with the rest retrieved from reference TRBV5-1 and TRBJ2-4, is KAGVTQTPRYLIKTRGQQVTLSCSPISGHRSVSWYQQTPGQGLQFLFEYFSETQRNKGNFPGRFSGRQFSNSRSEMNVSTLELGDSALYLCASSLPGENIQYFGAGTRLSVL.

This clonotype was seen more than once but under ten times. This rearrangement joins TRBV5-1 to TRBJ1-2; 8 bases fit TRBD1. The CDR3 consists of 14 residues. V lost 2 bases to trimming and J lost 7 bases; unmatched junction nucleotides: 7. The germline gives CDR1 SGHRS, CDR2 YFSETQ. The CDR3 DNA reads TGCGCCAGCAGCTTTGAAGGACAGGGACCTGGCTACACCTTC. This gives the protein CASSFEGQGPGYTF.

This clonotype was detected only a few times. V and J are TRBV5-4 and TRBJ1-1, with 7 bases fitting TRBD1. Germline V gene lookup returns CDR1 SGHNT and CDR2 YYREEE (reference sequence). The CDR3 sequence is 14 residues long. V dropped 3 bases and J dropped 4; count of bases not matched to a gene: 6. CDR3 in DNA: TGTGCCAGCAGCTCCCCTACAGGGGCCACTGAAGCTTTCTTT. Its protein is CASSSPTGATEAFF.

Only a few counts were recorded for this clonotype. The rearrangement uses TRBV30 and TRBJ1-1; D perhaps matches TRBD1 (5 bases). This CDR3 has 15 residues. Trimming left V 2 bases short and J 1 base short, with 14 bases between. Germline-derived CDR1 and CDR2 are GTSNPN and SVGIG (reference sequence). The CDR3 DNA reads as TGTGCCTGGAGTTGGGGCGGGGAGACGAACACTGAAGCTTTCTTT. It yields the protein CAWSWGGETNTEAFF.

This clonotype has only a few counts. The junction differs from germline at one of its ends, possibly a read error. The CDR3 region has the DNA TGCAGTGCTAGAGATGGCAGTAACAATGAAGCTTTCTTT. It yields the protein CSARDGSNNEAFF. The rearrangement joins TRBV20-1 to TRBJ1-1; D call uncertain. From germline, CDR1 is DFQATT and CDR2 SNEGSKA (reference sequence). The CDR3 length is 13 residues.

This clonotype occurred many times. The chain uses TRBV6-5 and TRBJ2-7; TRBD2 agrees at 10 bases. V gave up 2 bases and J gave up 5 bases; unmatched junction bases: 6. Germline-derived CDR1 and CDR2 are MNHEY and SVGAGI. This CDR3 contains 15 residues. The CDR3 sequence is CASSYGLAGADEQYF. CDR3 in DNA: TGTGCCAGCAGTTACGGGCTAGCGGGAGCCGACGAGCAGTACTTC.

V and J are TRBV4-3 and TRBJ2-7; 7 nucleotides match TRBD1. Germline lookup yields CDR1 LGHNA and CDR2 YSLEER. The CDR3 is 15 residues long. The V segment lost 1 base and the J segment 4 bases; nucleotides outside the gene matches: 7. CDR3 protein: CASSQGGGADYEQYF. CDR3 coding DNA: TGCGCCAGCAGCCAAGGAGGGGGCGCGGATTACGAGCAGTACTTC.

This clonotype came up a few times. A read error may account for a junction end that differs from germline. The rearrangement uses TRBV3-1 and TRBJ2-2; a weak D match, TRBD1 (5 bases). The CDR3 sequence is 13 residues long. CDR1 and CDR2 (germline): LGHDT, YNNKEL (reference sequence). Written as DNA, the CDR3 is TGTGCCACCTGGGGCGCGAACAACGGGGAGCTGTTTTTT. Translation: CATWGANNGELFF. The variable domain in full, completed from reference TRBV3-1 and TRBJ2-2, reads DTAVSQTPKYLVTQMGNDKSIKCEQNLGHDTMYWYKQDSKKFLKIMFSYNNKELIINETVPNRFSPKSPDKAHLNLHINSLELGDSAVYFCATWGANNGELFFGEGSRLTVL.

V gene TRBV12-3 or TRBV12-4 combines with J gene TRBJ1-2; TRBD1 agrees at 8 bases. With 6 bases clipped from V and 8 bases from J, the junction kept 11 bases outside the gene matches. CDR3 length: 14 residues. CDR3 sequence: CASRLSQGADGYTF. DNA of the CDR3: TGTGCCAGCAGACTTAGTCAGGGGGCTGACGGCTACACCTTC.

This clonotype was recorded at least ten times. The chain combines TRBV29-1 with TRBJ1-2, with 7 positions matching TRBD1. The CDR3 loop spans 14 amino acids. The V segment lost 4 bases and the J segment 4 bases; nucleotides outside the gene matches: 9. Germline values: CDR1 SQVTM, CDR2 ANQGSEA. The CDR3 region is CSVAALQGTYGYTF. CDR3 coding DNA: TGCAGCGTTGCCGCCTTACAGGGGACCTATGGCTACACCTTC.

V and J are TRBV2 and TRBJ1-4, with 7 nucleotides matching TRBD1. Germline V gives CDR1 SNHLY, CDR2 FYNNEI. J was trimmed by 3 bases and V by 7 bases; bases with no gene match: 8. The CDR3 has 15 amino acids. The CDR3 spells CASNPGQRANEKLFF. The CDR3 coding sequence is TGTGCCAGCAACCCGGGACAGAGGGCTAATGAAAAACTGTTTTTT.

This chain uses TRBV10-2 with TRBJ2-3; TRBD2 might be the D (5 bases). From germline, CDR1 is WSHSY and CDR2 SAAADI. Trimming took off 3 bases at V and 2 bases at J, with 12 bases between the two ends. The CDR3 totals 15 residues. CDR3 amino acids: CASSEFLAYTDTQYF. The CDR3 region has the DNA TGCGCCAGCAGTGAATTCCTAGCATACACAGATACGCAGTATTTT.

This clonotype was detected a few times. The rearrangement links TRBV12-5 to TRBJ2-6; 8 nucleotides agree with TRBD1. The CDR3 covers 16 residues. Germline V gene data show CDR1 as LGHNT and CDR2 as FRNRAP. Trimming cost V 2 bases and J 2 bases; bases outside gene matches: 2. The CDR3 nucleotides read TGTGCTAGTGGTTTGCCACAGGGGGCTGGGGCCAACGTCCTGACTTTC. This gives the protein CASGLPQGAGANVLTF.

This clonotype was observed a handful of times. The V gene is TRBV5-1, the J gene TRBJ1-3, with D possibly being TRBD1 (6 bases). Germline V CDR1 and CDR2: SGHRS, YFSETQ. V gave up 0 bases and J gave up 0 bases, with 10 bases separating them. CDR3 size: 16 residues. The CDR3 nucleotides are TGCGCCAGCAGCTTGGGGGACATGCGCTCTGGAAACACCATATATTTT. This codes for CASSLGDMRSGNTIYF.

This clonotype has ten or more counts. The chain links TRBV7-9 to TRBJ1-6; D uncertain. This CDR3 is 14 amino acids long. Trimming stripped 5 bases from V and 9 bases from J, with 14 bases between. Germline CDR1 SEHNR, CDR2 FQNEAQ (reference sequence). As DNA, the CDR3 is TGTGCCAGCAGCGCCTCCCTGAATGGTTCACCCCTCCACTTT. This sequence encodes CASSASLNGSPLHF.

This chain connects TRBV9 to TRBJ2-5; no definite D call. The germline gives CDR1 SGDLS, CDR2 YYNGEE. The V gene lost 2 bases and the J gene lost 5 bases, with 10 bases spanning the gap. This CDR3 has 13 amino acids. The CDR3 reads CASSVADRETQYF. Here the CDR3 DNA reads TGTGCCAGCAGCGTCGCCGATCGGGAGACCCAGTACTTC.

In DNA form, the CDR3 reads TGTGCCAGCAGCCCGGCAGGTCAGCCCCAGCATTTT. It codes for CASSPAGQPQHF. The chain has TRBV7-9 and TRBJ1-5, with D unresolved. This CDR3 region has 12 residues. With 5 bases removed from V and 6 bases from J, the gap between germline ends came to 8 bases. Looked up from germline, CDR1 is SEHNR and CDR2 is FQNEAQ (reference sequence). The full variable domain, rest sourced from reference TRBV7-9 and TRBJ1-5, is DTGVSQNPRHKITKRGQNVTFRCDPISEHNRLYWYRQTLGQGPEFLTYFQNEAQLEKSRLLSDRFSAERPKGSFSTLEIQRTEQGDSAMYLCASSPAGQPQHFGDGTRLSIL.